The entry that follows covers one T cell receptor beta chain sequence. The target of this receptor is not known. No much larger clone is present one base from it, and per-base qualities are unavailable. The 39 donors, aged about 6 to 100 years, were systemically healthy Caucasian individuals from Russia. Each donor gave 9 to 10 milliliters of peripheral blood, collected into EDTA-treated Vacutainer tubes. Ficoll-Paque density-gradient centrifugation was used to isolate PBMCs, with at least 6 million per sample. Trizol reagent was used to extract total RNA from PBMCs, with at least 5.5 micrograms per sample. For every donor, flow cytometry on a PBMC aliquot measured the percentage of naive CD45RAhigh/CD27high T cells. CDR1 and CDR2 were assigned from the germline V gene (reference sequence) as DFQATT and SNEGSKA. Here V drops 0 bases and J drops 7 bases, and the junction holds 9 bases not matched to any gene. There are 16 amino acids in the CDR3, from cysteine to phenylalanine inclusive. Just CDR3 DNA is preserved here, 48 bases in frame from base 1.

The receptor library was made with 5' RACE. The reads were generated on an Illumina HiSeq 2500. A second roughly 6 to 12 cycle PCR used a sample-barcoded 5' primer and a J-beta primer mix. A unique molecular identifier was introduced onto each TCR beta cDNA molecule by a template-switch 5' adaptor carrying 12 random nucleotides. Each sample yielded at least 3 million CDR3-containing paired-end reads. All of the RNA was converted into first-strand cDNA using the Mint cDNA synthesis kit, with a TRBC-specific oligonucleotide serving as the primer. All cDNA was treated with uracil-DNA glycosylase and then went through a first 18-cycle PCR with the universal primers M1SS and BC2_uni_R. Per the source publication's procedure: For normalization, 1 million high-quality reads, each with a distinct molecular identifier, were randomly selected from each sample. Reads with shared molecular identifiers were discarded instead of being binned into consensus sequences. CDR3 identification, clonotype clustering and error correction used MiTCR with a Q25 quality threshold and the strictest error-elimination algorithm. A nonparametric unseen species model with Euler transformation was used to estimate lower-bound total TCR beta diversity. TCRdb trimmed public reads at Q25 via fastp, called clones via MiXCR and kept in-frame beta chains. Merged by CDR3 protein, the rows form single entries marked with the most common genes and DNA. These V and J calls originate from TCRdb's pipeline instead of the authors' own analysis. This sample has about 1.8 million distinct CDR3 sequences in its table, and around 50% of those were observed once. The ten largest clones capture approximately 2% of the sample.

This entry belongs to a study of blood T cells in healthy people across ages (dated by TCRdb to between 2014 and 2016). Broadly, across the study: In model experiments, template switching captured roughly one uniquely barcoded TCR beta cDNA molecule for every two T cells. Two additional independent replicas of 1 million unique cDNA reads from the same blood draw were analyzed for two donors (one aged 18 to 29 and one aged 80 or older). The donors were divided into four age groups: young (average approximately 16 years), middle-aged (approximately 39), aged (about 60) and long-lived (about 84). Age-related changes in TCR beta repertoire diversity were measured in the study by deep sequencing normalized with unique cDNA molecular identifiers. To avoid experimental bias, donors of different ages were distributed randomly across sequencing lanes.

Study-wide conclusions, independent of this receptor: Observed TCR beta diversity per million T cells fell roughly linearly with age, and a significant reduction was already apparent by age around 44. A strong correlation was found between observed TCR beta diversity and the percentage of naive T cells measured by flow cytometry. Bulk unsorted PBMC profiling prevented conclusive comparison of naive and antigen-experienced compartments. Estimates of total diversity based on one million sequenced T cells were regarded as lower bounds and as underestimates. The CMV infection status of donors was not known, potentially confounding age-related changes in expanded clonotypes. The long-lived group showed more naive CD4+ T cells, fewer expanded clones and increased TCR diversity than the aged group, suggesting age selection.

The rearrangement combines TRBV20-1 with TRBJ2-1, with 10 bases in between that match TRBD2. Sequencing used blood. The source is a woman in her 40s in good health. This receptor carries the CDR3 CSARDIWSGGGNEQFF. The DNA sequence reads TGCAGTGCTAGAGATATCTGGAGCGGGGGGGGTAATGAGCAGTTCTTC.